This is a list of T cell receptor beta chains from one sample in a study of beta chain features in type 1 diabetes. The table came from immunoSEQ multiplex PCR; TCRdb's copy has only in-frame clones and leaves some out. Of about 27,000 clones in the sample, less than 60% were seen once. Sequencing was done on a sample of Tregs from blood. All receptors derive from a woman between 18 and 29 years old with type 1 diabetes. Each CDR3 is given with its conserved first and last residue. The D gene is left open where the match is weak. Only some rows state a clone size, as once, few, many or a class for expanded clones.

j_call d_call v_call clone_size cdr3_aa cdr3_nt
TRBJ1-3 NA TRBV27 NA CASRRGAAGNTIYF TGTGCCAGCCGACGTGGGGCGGCTGGAAACACCATATATTTT
TRBJ2-1 NA TRBV30 NA CAWSPTSTSSYNEQFF TGTGCCTGGAGTCCAACCTCCACGAGCTCCTACAATGAGCAGTTCTTC
TRBJ2-3 TRBD2 TRBV2 NA CASRDYRSTDTQYF TGTGCCAGCCGGGACTACCGGTCCACAGATACGCAGTATTTT
TRBJ2-7 NA TRBV2 NA CASGGRTGTYEQYF TGTGCCAGCGGTGGGAGAACCGGGACCTACGAGCAGTACTTC
TRBJ2-1 TRBD2 TRBV30 NA CAHRGLAGRNEQFF TGTGCCCACCGGGGACTAGCGGGACGTAATGAGCAGTTCTTC
TRBJ2-2 NA TRBV7-9 NA CASSFGGRHTGELFF TGTGCCAGCAGCTTCGGGGGACGCCACACCGGGGAGCTGTTTTTT
TRBJ1-1 NA TRBV4-2 NA CASSPPPLAGRRAEAFF TGTGCCAGCAGCCCCCCCCCGTTAGCTGGGAGGCGAGCTGAAGCTTTCTTT
TRBJ1-2 NA TRBV10-3 NA CAISDGGSETFYGYTF TGTGCCATCAGTGATGGGGGGTCGGAGACGTTCTATGGCTACACCTTC
TRBJ2-7 NA TRBV7-8 NA CASRSDRWGVQEQYF TGTGCCAGCAGATCAGACCGGTGGGGGGTGCAGGAGCAGTACTTC
TRBJ1-1 NA TRBV7-2 NA CASSLTRDSPEAFF TGTGCCAGCAGCTTAACGCGTGACTCCCCTGAAGCTTTCTTT
TRBJ2-3 TRBD2 TRBV7-3 NA CASSSLAGGSLSTQYF TGTGCCAGCAGCTCTCTAGCGGGGGGCAGTTTGAGCACGCAGTATTTT
TRBJ1-5 TRBD1 TRBV27 NA CASSDAGTGYVLQPQHF TGTGCCAGCAGTGACGCCGGGACAGGATATGTCTTGCAGCCCCAGCATTTT
TRBJ2-2 NA TRBV10-3 NA CASSWTQNTGELFF TGTGCCAGCAGTTGGACACAGAACACCGGGGAGCTGTTTTTT
TRBJ1-5 NA TRBV7-9 NA CASSAWAGGDHLQPQHF TGTGCCAGCAGCGCCTGGGCGGGCGGGGATCACCTTCAGCCCCAGCATTTT
TRBJ2-3 NA TRBV29-1 few CSAPRGDTQYF TGCAGCGCTCCTAGAGGAGATACGCAGTATTTT
TRBJ2-3 TRBD2 TRBV7-2 NA CASSPFRAGADTQYF TGTGCCAGCAGCCCGTTTCGGGCGGGGGCAGATACGCAGTATTTT
TRBJ1-3 NA TRBV15 NA CATSPRGTGNTIYF TGTGCCACCAGCCCCCGGGGGACTGGAAACACCATATATTTT
TRBJ2-1 TRBD2 TRBV30 NA CAWGKTGGSIGNEQFF TGTGCCTGGGGAAAAACGGGGGGTTCTATCGGCAATGAGCAGTTCTTC
TRBJ2-5 TRBD1 TRBV6-1 NA CASSPTGGGETQYF TGTGCCAGCAGTCCCACAGGGGGTGGGGAGACCCAGTACTTC
TRBJ2-3 NA TRBV7-2 NA CASSLNRATDTQYF TGTGCCAGCAGCTTAAACAGGGCCACAGATACGCAGTATTTT
TRBJ2-5 NA TRBV6-5 once CASSEETVQETQYF TGTGCCAGCAGTGAAGAAACAGTCCAAGAGACCCAGTACTTC
TRBJ1-5 TRBD1 TRBV29-1 NA CSAIGQVAGQPQHF TGCAGCGCTATAGGACAGGTAGCAGGCCAGCCCCAGCATTTT
TRBJ2-2 NA TRBV19 few CASSIGSPNRGELFF TGTGCCAGTAGTATAGGTTCTCCGAACAGGGGGGAGCTGTTTTTT
TRBJ2-1 TRBD2 TRBV11-2 NA CASSQAGPNEQFF TGTGCCAGCAGCCAAGCGGGACCCAATGAGCAGTTCTTC
TRBJ1-6 TRBD1 TRBV6-6 few CASSLRTGRSSPLHF TGTGCCAGCAGTCTCCGGACAGGACGGAGTTCACCCCTCCACTTT
TRBJ1-2 TRBD1 TRBV7-3 NA CASSSGGYGSGYGYTF TGTGCCAGCAGCTCAGGGGGCTACGGTTCCGGTTATGGCTACACCTTC
TRBJ2-7 TRBD1 TRBV29-1 few CSVVSGTGGYEQYF TGCAGCGTTGTTTCCGGGACAGGGGGCTACGAGCAGTACTTC
TRBJ1-1 NA TRBV5-1 NA CASSFGGGLPNTEAFF TGCGCCAGCAGCTTTGGGGGGGGCCTACCCAACACTGAAGCTTTCTTT
TRBJ1-1 NA TRBV7-9 NA CASSRPTPGEAFF TGTGCCAGCAGCCGGCCCACCCCGGGTGAAGCTTTCTTT
TRBJ1-2 NA TRBV19 NA CASRQVYGYTF TGTGCCAGTAGACAGGTCTATGGCTACACCTTC
TRBJ2-7 NA TRBV18 NA CASSPKQYEQYF TGTGCCAGCTCACCAAAGCAATACGAGCAGTACTTC
TRBJ1-2 TRBD1 TRBV28 once CASSSTGVNYGYTF TGTGCCAGCAGTTCTACAGGGGTGAACTATGGCTACACCTTC
TRBJ2-6 NA TRBV6-1 NA CASSEGASGANVLTF TGTGCCAGCAGTGAAGGGGCTTCTGGGGCCAACGTCCTGACTTTC
TRBJ2-1 TRBD1 TRBV28 NA CASRFDQGAYNEQFF TGTGCCAGCAGGTTCGATCAGGGGGCCTACAATGAGCAGTTCTTC
TRBJ1-1 NA TRBV7-3 NA CASSLMRNTEAFF TGTGCCAGCAGCTTAATGAGGAACACTGAAGCTTTCTTT